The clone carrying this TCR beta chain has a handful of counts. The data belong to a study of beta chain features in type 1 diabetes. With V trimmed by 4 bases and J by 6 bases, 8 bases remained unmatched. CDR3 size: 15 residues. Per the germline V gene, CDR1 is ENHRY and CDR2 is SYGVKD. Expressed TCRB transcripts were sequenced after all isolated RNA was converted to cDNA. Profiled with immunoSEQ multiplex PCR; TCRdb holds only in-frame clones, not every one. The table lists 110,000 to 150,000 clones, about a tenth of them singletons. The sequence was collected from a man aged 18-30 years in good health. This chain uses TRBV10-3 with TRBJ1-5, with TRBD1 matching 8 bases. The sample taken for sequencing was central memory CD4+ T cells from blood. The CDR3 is CAISAGQGIGQPQHF. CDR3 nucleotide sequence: TGTGCCATCAGTGCCGGACAGGGCATAGGTCAGCCCCAGCATTTT.